One and the same sample provided the 14 T cell receptor beta chains below, sequenced in a study of T cell changes during pregnancy in multiple sclerosis. Assay used: immunoSEQ multiplex PCR; TCRdb lists only in-frame clones, some missing. Of approximately 99,000 clones listed, about nine tenths were seen once; the top ten hold 0.7% to 0.9%. Sample: peripheral blood, taken in the second trimester of pregnancy. All receptors derive from a female donor in good health, enrolled as a control in a pregnancy study.

The chain has TRBV28 and TRBJ1-2, with a weak D call TRBD1 (5 bases). Between the trimmed V and J ends, which lost 5 bases and 2 bases, there was a span of 12 bases. Germline loops: CDR1 MDHEN, CDR2 SYDVKM. The CDR3 consists of 14 residues. The CDR3: CASSEVQGNYGYTF. The CDR3 DNA follows: TGTGCCAGCAGTGAGGTTCAGGGCAACTATGGCTACACCTTC.

This chain links TRBV19 with TRBJ2-7, with TRBD2 as a possible D gene (6 bases). V lost 0 bases, J lost 2 bases, and 8 bases lay in between. The CDR3 contains 14 residues. Germline V gives CDR1 LNHDA, CDR2 SQIVND (reference sequence). CDR3: CASSIDGGTYEQYF. CDR3 DNA: TGTGCCAGTAGTATAGATGGCGGGACCTACGAGCAGTACTTC.

The chain joins TRBV10-1 to TRBJ2-1; 9 bases agree with TRBD2. Per the germline V gene, CDR1 is WNHNN and CDR2 is SYGVQD (reference sequence). The CDR3 consists of 17 residues. Germline trimming cut 5 bases from V and 2 bases from J; bases unmatched to any gene: 10. CDR3: CASSPYSGSNPYNEQFF. The CDR3 region has the DNA TGCGCCAGCAGTCCTTATAGCGGGAGCAATCCCTACAATGAGCAGTTCTTC.

The genes are TRBV7-9 and TRBJ1-6; D uncertain. V was trimmed by 5 bases and J by 7 bases, leaving 15 bases between them. The germline CDR1 and CDR2 sequences are SEHNR and FQNEAQ (reference sequence). CDR3 length: 15 amino acids. The CDR3 loop is CASSPGVVGNSPLHF. The CDR3 DNA reads TGTGCCAGCAGCCCAGGCGTGGTAGGAAATTCACCCCTCCACTTT.

J is TRBJ1-6 and V is TRBV18; 8 bases are a match to TRBD1. This CDR3 comprises 20 residues. CDR1 is KGHSH and CDR2 is LQKENI in the germline V gene. J lost 1 base, V lost 4 bases, and 15 bases had no gene match. The CDR3 protein is CASSRSGGAIRGSYNSPLHF. Here the CDR3 DNA reads TGTGCCAGCTCACGTTCAGGGGGCGCAATAAGGGGATCCTATAATTCACCCCTCCACTTT.

Only a few counts were recorded for this clone. V and J are TRBV18 and TRBJ2-7; D perhaps matches TRBD2 (6 bases). Germline CDR1 reads KGHSH; CDR2 reads LQKENI. The CDR3 totals 12 residues. The ends were cut back, 3 bases at V and 7 bases at J, with 10 bases in the middle. The CDR3 DNA sequence: TGTGCCAGCTCACCCATGGGGGGTGAGCAGTACTTC. This sequence encodes CASSPMGGEQYF.

The J gene is TRBJ1-2, the V gene TRBV7-2, with 7 bases that match TRBD1. The germline V gene encodes CDR1 SGHTA and CDR2 FQGNSA. The CDR3 sequence is 14 residues long. V was pared by 1 base and J by 2 bases, with 1 base of the junction left unmatched. The CDR3 DNA follows: TGTGCCAGCAGCTTAGGCAGGGGGAACTATGGCTACACCTTC. Translated, it gives CASSLGRGNYGYTF.

The V call is TRBV28, the J call TRBJ1-5; no reliable D call. V dropped 2 bases and J dropped 6 bases, with 11 bases sitting between them. Germline CDR1 reads MDHEN; CDR2 reads SYDVKM. The CDR3 covers 14 residues. CDR3 region: CASSLSAPRQPQHF. DNA for the CDR3: TGTGCCAGCAGTTTAAGCGCCCCGCGTCAGCCCCAGCATTTT.

This sequence joins TRBV6-1 and TRBJ2-3; 9 bases line up with TRBD1. Germline-derived CDR1 and CDR2 are MNHNS and SASEGT. This CDR3 is built from 15 residues. Unmatched junction bases numbered 7, after V lost 4 bases and J lost 5 bases. The CDR3 nucleotides read TGTGCCAGCAGTGGACGGGACAGGGTTGAAGATACGCAGTATTTT. Translating it yields CASSGRDRVEDTQYF.

This clone was counted only a few times. The J gene is TRBJ1-5, the V gene TRBV7-9; unclear D gene. The CDR3 is 14 amino acids. V gave up 1 base and J gave up 3 bases, with 7 bases separating them. Germline CDR1 and CDR2: SEHNR and FQNEAQ (reference sequence). The chain's CDR3 is CASSLGAHNQPQHF. The DNA of the CDR3 is TGTGCCAGCAGCTTAGGAGCCCACAATCAGCCCCAGCATTTT.

In its sample, this clone was seen once. The rearrangement joins TRBV4-1 to TRBJ2-1; 14 nucleotides align to TRBD2. This CDR3 region has 21 residues. CDR1 MGHRA and CDR2 YSYEKL come from the germline V gene. The V segment lost 3 bases and the J segment 4 bases; nucleotides outside the gene matches: 17. The CDR3 DNA is TGCGCCAGCAGCCATCGCAGGGACAGGGGGACTAGCGGGGGAGTATACAATGAGCAGTTCTTC. Encoded protein: CASSHRRDRGTSGGVYNEQFF.

The chain combines TRBV7-9 with TRBJ2-5; 8 positions agree with TRBD2. CDR3 length: 15 amino acids. After removal of 4 bases from V and 3 bases from J, the junction contained 7 bases not matched to a gene. Looked up from germline, CDR1 is SEHNR and CDR2 is FQNEAQ (reference sequence). The CDR3 coding sequence is TGTGCCAGCAGCTCCTCAGGGCGGGGGGAAGAGACCCAGTACTTC. This sequence encodes CASSSSGRGEETQYF.

The chain joins TRBV10-3 to TRBJ2-3; D is perhaps TRBD2 (5 bases). Trimming took off 5 bases at V and 0 bases at J, with 9 bases between the two ends. This CDR3 has 14 residues. CDR1 ENHRY and CDR2 SYGVKD come from the germline V gene. The CDR3 reads CAISRRTSTDTQYF. Here the CDR3 DNA reads TGTGCCATCAGTAGACGGACTAGCACAGATACGCAGTATTTT.

This chain joins TRBV2 and TRBJ2-3, with a possible D match to TRBD1 (7 bases). There are 15 residues in the CDR3. Germline V gives CDR1 SNHLY, CDR2 FYNNEI. Trimming took 3 bases from V and 0 from J, leaving 10 bases between them. As DNA, the CDR3 is TGTGCCAGCAGTGACGCAGGGGGGAGCACAGATACGCAGTATTTT. This gives the protein CASSDAGGSTDTQYF.